This T cell receptor (beta chain) was identified in a study of shared clonotypes between healthy human individuals. Method: immunoSEQ multiplex PCR; TCRdb's copy keeps in-frame clones and lacks some. The profile shows 450,000 to 500,000 clones, less than 80% of them singletons. The source is a woman in her 40s in good health. Some clones in this sample may be carry-over from other donors' samples. The sample taken for sequencing was PBMCs.

The CDR3, as DNA: TGTGCCATCAGTGGGGGACCCGGGGGAGAGACCCAGTACTTC. Protein sequence: CAISGGPGGETQYF. J is TRBJ2-5 and V is TRBV10-3; TRBD2 might be the D (6 bases). This CDR3 spans 14 amino acids. The germline V gene has CDR1 ENHRY and CDR2 SYGVKD. Trimming left V 4 bases short and J 4 bases short, with 13 bases between.